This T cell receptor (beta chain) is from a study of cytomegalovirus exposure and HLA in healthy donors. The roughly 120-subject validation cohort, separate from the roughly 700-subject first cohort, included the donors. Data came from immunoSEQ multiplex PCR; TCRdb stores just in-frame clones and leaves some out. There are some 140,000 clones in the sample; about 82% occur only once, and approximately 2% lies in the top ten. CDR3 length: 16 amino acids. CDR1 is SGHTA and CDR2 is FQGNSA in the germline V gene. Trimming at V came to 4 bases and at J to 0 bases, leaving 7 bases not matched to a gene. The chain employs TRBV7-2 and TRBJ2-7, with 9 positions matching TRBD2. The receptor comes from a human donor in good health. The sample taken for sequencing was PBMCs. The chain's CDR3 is CASSSVAGAYSYEQYF. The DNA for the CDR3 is TGTGCCAGCAGCTCGGTAGCGGGGGCCTACTCCTACGAGCAGTACTTC.